This T cell receptor beta chain was profiled in a study of cytomegalovirus exposure and HLA in healthy donors. Researchers ran the PCR with 60 Vbeta and 13 Jbeta primers. Measured with immunoSEQ multiplex PCR; TCRdb has only the in-frame clones, and not every one. In the table there are some 14,000 clones, 60% to 70% of which are singletons. V lost 4 bases and J lost 2, with 8 bases in between. The CDR3 contains 13 residues. CDR1 LNHNV and CDR2 YYDKDF come from the germline V gene (reference sequence). Sequencing was carried out using PBMCs. The sequence derives from a woman between 45 and 60 years old in good health and CMV-seropositive. The gene calls are TRBV15 and TRBJ1-1, with D perhaps TRBD1 (5 bases). The CDR3 reads CATSTDSNTEAFF. The CDR3 nucleotides read TGTGCCACCAGCACCGACAGCAACACTGAAGCTTTCTTT.